This entry lists 20 T cell receptor beta chains sequenced from one sample in a study of a mutant IDH1 vaccine in newly diagnosed glioma. Time point of the sample: week 5, during vaccination. The investigators gave 300 ug of mutant IDH1 20-mer peptide in each vaccine dose, together with topical imiquimod. For these receptors, no antigen is known. Profiling relied on immunoSEQ multiplex PCR, and the TCRdb table lists in-frame clones only, not all of them. The table has over 45,000 clones, around 84% seen once. Sequencing used PBMCs, obtained from a glioma patient whose treatment included an IDH1 peptide vaccine. These receptors originate from a woman between 45 and 60 years old with glioma.

The chain uses TRBV5-6 and TRBJ1-6; D gene unclear. Trimming took off 1 base at V and 7 bases at J, with 9 bases between the two ends. The CDR3 consists of 14 residues. Germline V gene sequence: CDR1 SGHDT, CDR2 YYEEEE. CDR3 sequence reads: CASSLPKPNSPLHF. Written as DNA, the CDR3 is TGTGCCAGCAGCTTGCCTAAACCCAATTCACCCCTCCACTTT.

This clone was counted only a few times. The gene calls are TRBV30 and TRBJ1-2; 7 bases are a match to TRBD1. The V segment lost 0 bases and the J segment 0 bases; nucleotides outside the gene matches: 13. Germline V gives CDR1 GTSNPN, CDR2 SVGIG (reference sequence). The CDR3 consists of 18 residues. CDR3 protein: CAWSVSWQGDIANYGYTF. Here the CDR3 DNA reads TGTGCCTGGAGTGTAAGTTGGCAGGGGGATATAGCTAACTATGGCTACACCTTC.

The sample holds one count of this clone. The chain is built from TRBV19 and TRBJ2-3, with 8 bases fitting TRBD1. CDR1 is LNHDA, CDR2 SQIVND, per germline (reference sequence). The CDR3 extends over 16 amino acids. V was clipped by 3 bases and J by 4 bases; unmatched bases: 9. The CDR3 sequence: CASSMGQETTADTQYF. CDR3 DNA sequence: TGTGCCAGTAGTATGGGACAGGAAACGACGGCAGATACGCAGTATTTT.

This chain joins TRBV5-1 and TRBJ2-3; D is undetermined. This CDR3 region has 12 residues. Germline V gene data show CDR1 as SGHRS and CDR2 as YFSETQ. V was pared by 0 bases and J by 5 bases, with 4 bases between. The DNA of the CDR3 is TGCGCCAGCAGCTTGGGGGGAGATACGCAGTATTTT. It encodes CASSLGGDTQYF.

V and J are TRBV5-4 and TRBJ2-5; no definite D call. This CDR3 comprises 14 residues. CDR1 and CDR2 from the germline V gene are SGHNT and YYREEE (reference sequence). Trimming took 2 bases from V and 2 from J, leaving 10 bases between them. The CDR3 loop is CASSLVAQQETQYF. The DNA for the CDR3 is TGTGCCAGCAGCTTAGTTGCTCAGCAAGAGACCCAGTACTTC.

This clone has only one observation. This chain uses TRBV5-1 with TRBJ2-2; no clear D gene. The CDR3 is made up of 16 amino acids. Germline CDR1 and CDR2: SGHRS and YFSETQ. V was trimmed by 3 bases and J by 2 bases, leaving 14 bases between them. The CDR3 bases are TGCGCCAGCAGCTCTTGGGGTGCAGTCAACACCGGGGAGCTGTTTTTT. Its protein is CASSSWGAVNTGELFF.

CDR3 in amino acids: CAISESVADSNQPQHF. The DNA of the CDR3 is TGTGCCATCAGTGAGTCGGTCGCCGATAGCAATCAGCCCCAGCATTTT. The chain links TRBV10-3 to TRBJ1-5; D gene unclear. V was pared by 0 bases and J by 0 bases, with 9 bases between. The germline V gene encodes CDR1 ENHRY and CDR2 SYGVKD. This CDR3 region has 16 residues.

The V call is TRBV12-1, the J call TRBJ1-1; the table's D call, TRBD1, was not checked against the DNA. TRBV12-1 counts as a pseudogene. This CDR3 has 14 amino acids. CDR3 DNA sequence: TGTGCCAGCAGCTTCAGGGGGCACAACACTGAAGCTTTCTTT. It encodes CASSFRGHNTEAFF.

The genes are TRBV28 and TRBJ2-7; either TRBD1 or TRBD2 may fit D (6 bases each). V gave up 6 bases and J gave up 5 bases, with 17 bases separating them. Germline V gene lookup returns CDR1 MDHEN and CDR2 SYDVKM. This CDR3 spans 14 amino acids. In nucleotides, the CDR3 is TGTGCCAGCAGACTGGGGGGCCCTGGAAACGAGCAGTACTTC. Its protein product is CASRLGGPGNEQYF.

This chain links TRBV4-1 with TRBJ2-3, with D perhaps assigned TRBD1 or TRBD2 (6 bases each). Looked up from germline, CDR1 is MGHRA and CDR2 is YSYEKL. The CDR3 runs to 21 residues. Trimming removed 4 bases from V and 1 base from J, with 30 bases in between. DNA of the CDR3: TGCGCCAGCAGCCGAACCTACGGGGGCAGGGGACTTGGGGTTGGCACAGATACGCAGTATTTT. Translation: CASSRTYGGRGLGVGTDTQYF.

The chain recombines TRBV7-7 with TRBJ2-7; D is undetermined. The CDR3 runs 13 residues. The V end was cut by 4 bases, the J end by 7 bases, with 14 bases between. Germline CDR1 SSHAT, CDR2 FNYEAQ (reference sequence). For the CDR3, the DNA is TGTGCCAGCAGCTCGGCTGGCGATCGGGAGCAGTACTTC. Protein: CASSSAGDREQYF.

V gene TRBV7-6 combines with J gene TRBJ1-6; unclear D gene. V was cut by 2 bases and J by 7 bases, with 3 bases left in between. Germline lookup yields CDR1 SGHVS and CDR2 FNYEAQ. CDR3 length equals 12 residues. CDR3 bases: TGTGCCAGCAGCTTAAAAAATTCACCCCTCCACTTT. Its translation: CASSLKNSPLHF.

This rearrangement joins TRBV9 to TRBJ1-1, with 8 bases that match TRBD1. The CDR3 has 17 amino acids. V gave up 0 bases and J gave up 3 bases; unmatched junction bases: 10. Germline V gives CDR1 SGDLS, CDR2 YYNGEE. CDR3 in amino acids: CASSVATGGIKDTEAFF. The CDR3 bases are TGTGCCAGCAGCGTAGCTACAGGGGGGATTAAGGACACTGAAGCTTTCTTT. The entire variable domain, with the rest obtained from reference TRBV9 and TRBJ1-1, is as follows: DSGVTQTPKHLITATGQRVTLRCSPRSGDLSVYWYQQSLDQGLQFLIQYYNGEERAKGNILERFSAQQFPDLHSELNLSSLELGDSALYFCASSVATGGIKDTEAFFGQGTRLTVV.

The CDR3: CASSPGHRRETQYF. For the CDR3, the DNA is TGCGCCAGCAGCCCAGGACACCGCCGGGAGACCCAGTACTTC. V usage is TRBV5-1 and J usage is TRBJ2-5, with a weak D call TRBD1 (5 bases). The CDR3 runs to 14 residues. Deletions cut 4 bases from V and 5 bases from J, with 15 bases between. Germline V gene data show CDR1 as SGHRS and CDR2 as YFSETQ.

The chain uses TRBV7-9 and TRBJ1-1; D ambiguous. This CDR3 has 14 residues. Looked up from germline, CDR1 is SEHNR and CDR2 is FQNEAQ (reference sequence). Deletions cut 5 bases from V and 2 bases from J, with 12 bases between. The CDR3, as DNA: TGTGCCAGCAGCCGAGCTGTCCTTAACACTGAAGCTTTCTTT. As protein: CASSRAVLNTEAFF.

The V gene is TRBV10-1, the J gene TRBJ2-2; D not certain. V lost 3 bases to trimming and J lost 9 bases, with 14 bases between them. From germline, CDR1 is WNHNN and CDR2 SYGVQD (reference sequence). CDR3 length: 14 amino acids. In DNA form, the CDR3 reads TGCGCCAGCAGTGACCGGACGCACCCCCGGGAGCTGTTTTTT. Protein product: CASSDRTHPRELFF.

The CDR3 DNA is TGTGCCAGCAGCTTTTCCACTGAAGCTTTCTTT. Protein: CASSFSTEAFF. The gene calls are TRBV5-4 and TRBJ1-1; D remains ambiguous. Trimming stripped 2 bases from V and 4 bases from J, with 3 bases between. The CDR3 loop spans 11 amino acids. CDR1 and CDR2 from the germline V gene are SGHNT and YYREEE (reference sequence).

In this sample, this clone turned up once. The genes are TRBV30 and TRBJ2-2, with D unclear. CDR1 and CDR2 from the germline V gene are GTSNPN and SVGIG (reference sequence). CDR3 length equals 15 residues. The V end lost 0 bases, the J end lost 2 bases, and 10 bases lay between the germline ends. This CDR3 is CAWSVGLGNTGELFF. In DNA form, the CDR3 reads TGTGCCTGGAGTGTAGGTCTAGGCAACACCGGGGAGCTGTTTTTT.

This sequence joins TRBV5-1 and TRBJ2-1; TRBD2 aligns across 8 bases. The CDR3 spans 15 residues. The J segment lost 8 bases and the V segment lost 4 bases, leaving 11 bases of the junction unmatched. CDR1 is SGHRS and CDR2 is YFSETQ in the germline V gene. CDR3 sequence reads: CASSPIGGEGDEQFF. DNA of the CDR3: TGCGCCAGCAGCCCCATCGGGGGGGAGGGGGATGAGCAGTTCTTC.

The V gene is TRBV14, the J gene TRBJ1-6; D is unclear. The germline V gene has CDR1 SGHDN and CDR2 FVKESK. V was trimmed by 2 bases and J by 9 bases, leaving 20 bases between them. The CDR3 sequence is 17 residues long. CDR3 in DNA: TGTGCCAGCAGCCAATCATTTAGTCCAACCTTGCTTTCACCCCTCCACTTT. This gives the protein CASSQSFSPTLLSPLHF.